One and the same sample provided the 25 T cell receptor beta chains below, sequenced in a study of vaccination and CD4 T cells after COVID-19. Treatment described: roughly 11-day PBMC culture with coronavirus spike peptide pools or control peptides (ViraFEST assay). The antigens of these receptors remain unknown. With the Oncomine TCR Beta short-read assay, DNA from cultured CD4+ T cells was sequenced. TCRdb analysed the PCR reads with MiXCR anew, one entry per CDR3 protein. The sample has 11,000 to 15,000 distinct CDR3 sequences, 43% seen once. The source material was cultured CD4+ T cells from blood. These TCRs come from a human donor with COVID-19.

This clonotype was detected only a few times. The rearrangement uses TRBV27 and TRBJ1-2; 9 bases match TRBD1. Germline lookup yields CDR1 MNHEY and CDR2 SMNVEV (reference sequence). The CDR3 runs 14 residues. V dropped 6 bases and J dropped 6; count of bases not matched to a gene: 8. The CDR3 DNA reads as TGTGCCAGCAGGTTGACAGGGGGGTCTAATGGCTACACCTTC. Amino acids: CASRLTGGSNGYTF.

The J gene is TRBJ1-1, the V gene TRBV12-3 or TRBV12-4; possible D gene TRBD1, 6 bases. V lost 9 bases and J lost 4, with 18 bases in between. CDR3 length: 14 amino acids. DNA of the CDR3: TGTGCCAGTAGCACTTCGACAGGTTCCACTGAAGCTTTCTTT. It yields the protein CASSTSTGSTEAFF.

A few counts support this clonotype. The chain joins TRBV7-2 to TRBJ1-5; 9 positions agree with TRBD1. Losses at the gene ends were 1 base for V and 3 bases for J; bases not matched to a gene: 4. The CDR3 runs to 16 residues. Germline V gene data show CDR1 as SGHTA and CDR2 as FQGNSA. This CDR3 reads CASSLGDRVSNQPQHF. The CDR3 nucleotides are TGTGCCAGCAGCTTAGGGGACAGGGTATCCAATCAGCCCCAGCATTTT.

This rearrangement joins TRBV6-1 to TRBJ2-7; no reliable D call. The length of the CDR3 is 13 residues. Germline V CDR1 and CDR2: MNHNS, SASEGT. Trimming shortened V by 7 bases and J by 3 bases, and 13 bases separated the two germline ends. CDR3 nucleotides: TGTGCCAGCAAAGGTAGCCTGGGCTACGAGCAGTACTTC. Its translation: CASKGSLGYEQYF.

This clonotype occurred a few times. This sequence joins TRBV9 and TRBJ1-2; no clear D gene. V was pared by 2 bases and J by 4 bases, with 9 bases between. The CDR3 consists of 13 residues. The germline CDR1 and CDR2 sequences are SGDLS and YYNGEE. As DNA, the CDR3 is TGTGCCAGCAGCGTTTCCACCGGCTATGGCTACACCTTC. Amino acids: CASSVSTGYGYTF.

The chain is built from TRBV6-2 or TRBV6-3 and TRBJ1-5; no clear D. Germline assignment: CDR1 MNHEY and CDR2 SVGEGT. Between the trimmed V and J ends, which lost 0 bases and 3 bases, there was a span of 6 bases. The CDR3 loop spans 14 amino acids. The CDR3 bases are TGTGCCAGCAGTTACTCCGGGGTCAATCAGCCCCAGCATTTT. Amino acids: CASSYSGVNQPQHF.

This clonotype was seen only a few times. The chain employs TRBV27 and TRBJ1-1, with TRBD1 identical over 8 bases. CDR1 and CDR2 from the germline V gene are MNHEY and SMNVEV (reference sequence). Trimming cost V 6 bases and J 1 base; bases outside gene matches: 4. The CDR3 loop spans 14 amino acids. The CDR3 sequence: CASRIDRGNTEAFF. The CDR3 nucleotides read TGTGCCAGCAGGATCGACAGGGGGAACACTGAAGCTTTCTTT.

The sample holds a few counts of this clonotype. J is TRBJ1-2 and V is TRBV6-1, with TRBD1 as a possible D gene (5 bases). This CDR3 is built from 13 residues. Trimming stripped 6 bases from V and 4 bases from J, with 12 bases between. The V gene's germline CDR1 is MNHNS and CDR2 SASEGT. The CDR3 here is CASSLRDPYGYTF. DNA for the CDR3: TGTGCCAGCAGCCTCCGGGACCCCTATGGCTACACCTTC.

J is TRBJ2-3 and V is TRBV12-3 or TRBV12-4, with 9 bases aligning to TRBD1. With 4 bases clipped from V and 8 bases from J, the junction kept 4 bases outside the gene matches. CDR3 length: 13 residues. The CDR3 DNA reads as TGTGCCAGCAGTTCCGGGACAGGGCGTACGCAGTATTTT. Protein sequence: CASSSGTGRTQYF.

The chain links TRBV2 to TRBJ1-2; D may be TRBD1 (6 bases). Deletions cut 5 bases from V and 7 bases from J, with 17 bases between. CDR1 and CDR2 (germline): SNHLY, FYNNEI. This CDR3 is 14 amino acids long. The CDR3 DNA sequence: TGTGCCAGCAGTTCAACAGGGTTGAGCTCTGGCTACACCTTC. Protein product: CASSSTGLSSGYTF. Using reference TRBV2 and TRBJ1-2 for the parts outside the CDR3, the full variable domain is EPEVTQTPSHQVTQMGQEVILRCVPISNHLYFYWYRQILGQKVEFLVSFYNNEISEKSEIFDDQFSVERPDGSNFTLKIRSTKLEDSAMYFCASSSTGLSSGYTFGSGTRLTVV.

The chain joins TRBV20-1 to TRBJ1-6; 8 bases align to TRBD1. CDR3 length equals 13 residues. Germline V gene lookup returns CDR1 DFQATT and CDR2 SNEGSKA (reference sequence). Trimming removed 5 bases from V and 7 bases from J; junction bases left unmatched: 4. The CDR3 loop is CSASTGVNSPLHF. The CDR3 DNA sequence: TGCAGTGCTTCGACAGGGGTAAATTCACCCCTCCACTTT.

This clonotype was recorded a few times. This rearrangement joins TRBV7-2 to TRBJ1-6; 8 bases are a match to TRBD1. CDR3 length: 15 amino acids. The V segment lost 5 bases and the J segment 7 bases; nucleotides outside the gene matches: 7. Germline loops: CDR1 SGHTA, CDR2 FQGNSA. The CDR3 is CASSPGQGPNSPLHF. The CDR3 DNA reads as TGTGCCAGCAGCCCCGGACAGGGCCCGAATTCACCCCTCCACTTT.

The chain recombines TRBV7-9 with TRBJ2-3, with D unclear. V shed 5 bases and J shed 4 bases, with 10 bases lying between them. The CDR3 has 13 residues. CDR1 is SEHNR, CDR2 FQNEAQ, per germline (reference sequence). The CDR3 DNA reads TGTGCCAGCAGCCGCCCCCTCGCAGATACGCAGTATTTT. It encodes CASSRPLADTQYF.

The CDR3 sequence is CASSLGGQTESFF. The CDR3 region has the DNA TGTGCCAGCAGTTTGGGGGGACAGACAGAATCTTTCTTT. V is TRBV12-3 or TRBV12-4 and J is TRBJ1-1; 7 nucleotides match TRBD1. This CDR3 region has 13 residues. V was pared by 3 bases and J by 12 bases, with 10 bases of the junction left unmatched.

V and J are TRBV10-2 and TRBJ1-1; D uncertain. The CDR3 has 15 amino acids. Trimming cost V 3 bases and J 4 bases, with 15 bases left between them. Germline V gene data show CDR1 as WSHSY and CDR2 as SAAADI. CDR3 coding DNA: TGCGCCAGCAGTGATTTCTTAGTGGCTCTCACTGAAGCTTTCTTT. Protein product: CASSDFLVALTEAFF.

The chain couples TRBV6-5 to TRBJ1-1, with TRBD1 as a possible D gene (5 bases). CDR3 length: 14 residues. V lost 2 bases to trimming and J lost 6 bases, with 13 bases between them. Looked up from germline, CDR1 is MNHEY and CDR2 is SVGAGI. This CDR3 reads CASSYGPRVAEAFF. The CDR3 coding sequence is TGTGCCAGCAGTTACGGTCCCAGGGTCGCTGAAGCTTTCTTT.

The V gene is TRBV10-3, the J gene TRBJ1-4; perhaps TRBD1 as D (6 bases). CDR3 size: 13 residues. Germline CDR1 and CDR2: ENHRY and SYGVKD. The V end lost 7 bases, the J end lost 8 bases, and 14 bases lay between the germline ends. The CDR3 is CAIKQGVGEKLFF. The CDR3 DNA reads TGTGCCATCAAACAGGGAGTAGGAGAAAAACTGTTTTTT.

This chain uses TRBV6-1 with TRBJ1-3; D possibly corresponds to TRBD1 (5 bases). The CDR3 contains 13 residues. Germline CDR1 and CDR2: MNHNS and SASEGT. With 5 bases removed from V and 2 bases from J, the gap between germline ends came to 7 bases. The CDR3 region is CASSRTPGNTIYF. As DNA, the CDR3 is TGTGCCAGCAGTCGGACACCTGGAAACACCATATATTTT.

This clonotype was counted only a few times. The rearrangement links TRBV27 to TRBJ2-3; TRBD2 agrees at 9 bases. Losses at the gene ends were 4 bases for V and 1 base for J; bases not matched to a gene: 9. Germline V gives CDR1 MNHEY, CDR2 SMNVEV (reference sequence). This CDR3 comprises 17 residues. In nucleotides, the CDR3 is TGTGCCAGCAGTTCCCGGCCTAGCGGGACACGCACAGATACGCAGTATTTT. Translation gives CASSSRPSGTRTDTQYF.

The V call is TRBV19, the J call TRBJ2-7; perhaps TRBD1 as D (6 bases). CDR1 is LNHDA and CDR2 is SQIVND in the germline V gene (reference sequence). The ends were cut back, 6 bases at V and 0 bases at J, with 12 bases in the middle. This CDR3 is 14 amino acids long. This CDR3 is CASRPRGLSYEQYF. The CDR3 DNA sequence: TGTGCCAGTAGACCCAGGGGCCTCTCCTACGAGCAGTACTTC. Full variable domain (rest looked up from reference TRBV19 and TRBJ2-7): DGGITQSPKYLFRKEGQNVTLSCEQNLNHDAMYWYRQDPGQGLRLIYYSQIVNDFQKGDIAEGYSVSREKKESFPLTVTSAQKNPTAFYLCASRPRGLSYEQYFGPGTRLTVT.

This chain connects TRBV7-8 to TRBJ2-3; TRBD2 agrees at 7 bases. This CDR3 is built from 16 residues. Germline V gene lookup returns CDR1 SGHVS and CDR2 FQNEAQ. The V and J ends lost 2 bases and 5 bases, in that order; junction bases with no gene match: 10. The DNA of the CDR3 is TGTGCCAGCAGCTTACTAAGCGGGGATATGGGAGATACGCAGTATTTT. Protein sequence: CASSLLSGDMGDTQYF.

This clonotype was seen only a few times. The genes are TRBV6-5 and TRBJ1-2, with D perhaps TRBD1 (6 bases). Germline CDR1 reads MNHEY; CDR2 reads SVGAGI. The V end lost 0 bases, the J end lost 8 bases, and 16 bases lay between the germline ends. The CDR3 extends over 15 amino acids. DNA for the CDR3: TGTGCCAGCAGTTACTCGGAACAGGGTGCGGGGGGCTACACCTTC. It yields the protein CASSYSEQGAGGYTF.

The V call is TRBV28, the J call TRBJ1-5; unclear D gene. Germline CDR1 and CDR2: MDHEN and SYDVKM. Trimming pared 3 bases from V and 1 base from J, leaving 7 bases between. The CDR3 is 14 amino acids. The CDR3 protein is CASSFQLSNQPQHF. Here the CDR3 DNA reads TGTGCCAGCAGTTTTCAGCTGAGCAATCAGCCCCAGCATTTT.

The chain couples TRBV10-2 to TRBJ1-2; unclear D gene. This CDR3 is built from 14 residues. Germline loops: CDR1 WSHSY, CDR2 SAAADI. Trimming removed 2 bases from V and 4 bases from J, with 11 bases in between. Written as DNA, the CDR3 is TGCGCCAGCAGTGAGAGCCCCAGCGTCTATGGCTACACCTTC. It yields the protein CASSESPSVYGYTF.

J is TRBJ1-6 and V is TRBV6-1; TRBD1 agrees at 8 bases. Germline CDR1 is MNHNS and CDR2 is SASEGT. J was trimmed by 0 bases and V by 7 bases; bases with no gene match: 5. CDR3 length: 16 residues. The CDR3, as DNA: TGTGCCAGCACTCGTACAGGGGGCTCCTATAATTCACCCCTCCACTTT. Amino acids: CASTRTGGSYNSPLHF.